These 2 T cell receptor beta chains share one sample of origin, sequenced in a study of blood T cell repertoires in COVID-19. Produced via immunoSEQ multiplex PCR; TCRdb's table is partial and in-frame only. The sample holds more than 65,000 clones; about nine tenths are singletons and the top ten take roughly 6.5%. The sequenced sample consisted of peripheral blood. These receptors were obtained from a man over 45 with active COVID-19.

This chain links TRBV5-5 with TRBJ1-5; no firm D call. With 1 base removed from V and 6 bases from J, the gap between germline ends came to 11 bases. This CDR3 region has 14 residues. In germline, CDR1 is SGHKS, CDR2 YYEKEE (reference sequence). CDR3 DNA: TGTGCCAGCAGCTTGAGCGGTTACGGTCAGCCCCAGCATTTT. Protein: CASSLSGYGQPQHF.

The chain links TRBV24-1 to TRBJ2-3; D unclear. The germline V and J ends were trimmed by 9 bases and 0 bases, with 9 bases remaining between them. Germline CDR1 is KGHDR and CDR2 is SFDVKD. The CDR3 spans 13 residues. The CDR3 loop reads CATSETSTDTQYF. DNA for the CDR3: TGTGCCACCTCTGAGACTAGCACAGATACGCAGTATTTT.